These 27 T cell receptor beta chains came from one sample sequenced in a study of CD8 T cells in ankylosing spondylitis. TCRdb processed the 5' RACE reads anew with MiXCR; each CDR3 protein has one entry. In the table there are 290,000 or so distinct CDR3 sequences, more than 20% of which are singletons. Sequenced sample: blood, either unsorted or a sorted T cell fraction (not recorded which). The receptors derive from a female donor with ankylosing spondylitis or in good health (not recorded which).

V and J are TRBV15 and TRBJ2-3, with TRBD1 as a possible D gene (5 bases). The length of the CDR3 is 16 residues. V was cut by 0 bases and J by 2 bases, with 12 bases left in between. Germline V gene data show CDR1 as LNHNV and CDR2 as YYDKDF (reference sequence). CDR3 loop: CATSRDLGVFTDTQYF. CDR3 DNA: TGTGCCACCAGCAGAGATTTAGGGGTTTTCACAGATACGCAGTATTTT.

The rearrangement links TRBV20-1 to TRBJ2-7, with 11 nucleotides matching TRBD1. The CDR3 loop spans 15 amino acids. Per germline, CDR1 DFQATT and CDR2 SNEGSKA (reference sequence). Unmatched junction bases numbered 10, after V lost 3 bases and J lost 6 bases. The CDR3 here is CSARTIGTGGREQYF. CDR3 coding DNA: TGCAGTGCTAGGACCATAGGGACAGGGGGTCGCGAGCAGTACTTC.

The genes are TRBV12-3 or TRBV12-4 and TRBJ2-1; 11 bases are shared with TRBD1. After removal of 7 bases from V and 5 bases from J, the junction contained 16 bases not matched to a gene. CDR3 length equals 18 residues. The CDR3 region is CASTAWGQGVDPHNEQFF. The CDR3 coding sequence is TGTGCCAGCACCGCGTGGGGACAGGGGGTTGATCCACACAATGAGCAGTTCTTC.

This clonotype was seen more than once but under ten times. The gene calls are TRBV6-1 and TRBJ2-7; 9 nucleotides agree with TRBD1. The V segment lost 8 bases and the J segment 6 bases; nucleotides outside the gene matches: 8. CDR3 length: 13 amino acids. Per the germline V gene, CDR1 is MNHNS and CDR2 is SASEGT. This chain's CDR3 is CASFRDRESEQYF. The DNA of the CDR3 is TGTGCCAGCTTCCGGGACAGGGAGTCCGAGCAGTACTTC.

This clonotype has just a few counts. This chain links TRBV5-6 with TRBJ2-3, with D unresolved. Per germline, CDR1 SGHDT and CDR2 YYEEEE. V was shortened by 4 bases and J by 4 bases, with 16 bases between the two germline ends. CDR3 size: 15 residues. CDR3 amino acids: CASSVGNPRPDTQYF. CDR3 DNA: TGTGCCAGCAGCGTGGGTAATCCACGTCCAGATACGCAGTATTTT.

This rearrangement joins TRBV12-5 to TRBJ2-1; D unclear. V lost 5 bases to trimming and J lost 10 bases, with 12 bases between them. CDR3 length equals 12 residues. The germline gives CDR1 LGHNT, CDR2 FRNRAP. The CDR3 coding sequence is TGTGCTAGTGGTCCCTTAGTCGGGGAGCAGTTCTTC. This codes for CASGPLVGEQFF.

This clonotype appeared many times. The DNA for the CDR3 is TGTGCCAGCAGCCAAGCCCTCCCCACTCCTAGCGAGCAGTTCTTC. The encoded protein is CASSQALPTPSEQFF. The chain uses TRBV3-1 and TRBJ2-1; D perhaps matches TRBD2 (5 bases). The germline V gene encodes CDR1 LGHDT and CDR2 YNNKEL (reference sequence). Trimming removed 1 base from V and 10 bases from J, with 17 bases in between. The CDR3 spans 15 residues.

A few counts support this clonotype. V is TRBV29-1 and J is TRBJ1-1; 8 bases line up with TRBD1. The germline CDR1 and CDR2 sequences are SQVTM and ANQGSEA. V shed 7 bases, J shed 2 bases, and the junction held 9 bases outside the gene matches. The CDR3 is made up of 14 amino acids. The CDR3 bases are TGCAGCGCCGGGGGTCAGGGGGCTAACACTGAAGCTTTCTTT. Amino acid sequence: CSAGGQGANTEAFF. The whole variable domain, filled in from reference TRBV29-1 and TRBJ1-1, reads SAVISQKPSRDICQRGTSLTIQCQVDSQVTMMFWYRQQPGQSLTLIATANQGSEATYESGFVIDKFPISRPNLTFSTLTVSNMSPEDSSIYLCSAGGQGANTEAFFGQGTRLTVV.

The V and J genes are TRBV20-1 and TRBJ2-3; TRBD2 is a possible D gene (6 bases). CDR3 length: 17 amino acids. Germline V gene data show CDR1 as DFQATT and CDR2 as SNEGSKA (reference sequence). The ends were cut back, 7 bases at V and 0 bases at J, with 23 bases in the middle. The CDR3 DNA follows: TGCAGTGTCGCAAGGGGACTCCCACTTTCTAGCACAGATACGCAGTATTTT. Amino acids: CSVARGLPLSSTDTQYF.

In DNA, the CDR3 is TGTGCCAGCAGGTGGGGGGCAAGGTCAAGCTATGGCTACACCTTC. Translation: CASRWGARSSYGYTF. This rearrangement joins TRBV12-3 or TRBV12-4 to TRBJ1-2; D may be TRBD1 (6 bases). Between the trimmed V and J ends, which lost 6 bases and 4 bases, there was a span of 18 bases. The CDR3 covers 15 residues.

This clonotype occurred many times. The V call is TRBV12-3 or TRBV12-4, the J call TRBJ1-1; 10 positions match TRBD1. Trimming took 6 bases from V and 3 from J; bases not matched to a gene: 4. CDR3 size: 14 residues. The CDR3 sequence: CASRAGTGDTEAFF. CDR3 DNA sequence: TGTGCCAGCAGAGCCGGGACAGGGGACACTGAAGCTTTCTTT.

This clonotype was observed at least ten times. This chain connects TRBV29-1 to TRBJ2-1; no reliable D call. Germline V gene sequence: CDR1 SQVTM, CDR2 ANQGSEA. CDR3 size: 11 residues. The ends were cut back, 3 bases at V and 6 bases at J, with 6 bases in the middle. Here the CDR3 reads CSVEVGNEQFF. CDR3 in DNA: TGCAGCGTTGAGGTGGGCAATGAGCAGTTCTTC.

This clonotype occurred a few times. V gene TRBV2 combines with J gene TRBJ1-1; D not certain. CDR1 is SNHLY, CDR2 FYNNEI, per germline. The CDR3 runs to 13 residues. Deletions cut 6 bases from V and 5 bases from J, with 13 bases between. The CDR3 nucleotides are TGTGCCAGCAGCCAGGAGGGTATGACTGAAGCTTTCTTT. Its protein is CASSQEGMTEAFF.

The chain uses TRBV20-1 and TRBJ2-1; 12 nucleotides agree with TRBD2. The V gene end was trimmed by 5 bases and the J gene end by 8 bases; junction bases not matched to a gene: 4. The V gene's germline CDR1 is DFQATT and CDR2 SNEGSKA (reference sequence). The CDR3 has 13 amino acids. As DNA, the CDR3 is TGCAGTGCTCCCCCTAGCGGGAGGGATGAGCAGTTCTTC. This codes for CSAPPSGRDEQFF.

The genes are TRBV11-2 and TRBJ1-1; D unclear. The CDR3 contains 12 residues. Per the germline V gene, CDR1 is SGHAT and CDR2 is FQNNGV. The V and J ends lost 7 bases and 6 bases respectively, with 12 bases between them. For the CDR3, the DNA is TGTGCCAGCACCACAGCTATCGCTGAAGCTTTCTTT. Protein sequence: CASTTAIAEAFF.

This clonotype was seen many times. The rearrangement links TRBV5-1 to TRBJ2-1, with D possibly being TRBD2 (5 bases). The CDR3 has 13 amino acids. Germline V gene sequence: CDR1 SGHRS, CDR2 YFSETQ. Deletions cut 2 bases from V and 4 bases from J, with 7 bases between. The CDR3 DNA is TGCGCCAGCAGCTTCGGGATTTACAATGAGCAGTTCTTC. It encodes CASSFGIYNEQFF.

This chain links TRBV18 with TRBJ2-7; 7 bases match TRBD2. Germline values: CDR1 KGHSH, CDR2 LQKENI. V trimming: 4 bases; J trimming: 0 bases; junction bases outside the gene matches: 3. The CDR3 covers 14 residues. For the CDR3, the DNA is TGTGCCAGCTCACAGCGGGAAAGCTCCTACGAGCAGTACTTC. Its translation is CASSQRESSYEQYF.

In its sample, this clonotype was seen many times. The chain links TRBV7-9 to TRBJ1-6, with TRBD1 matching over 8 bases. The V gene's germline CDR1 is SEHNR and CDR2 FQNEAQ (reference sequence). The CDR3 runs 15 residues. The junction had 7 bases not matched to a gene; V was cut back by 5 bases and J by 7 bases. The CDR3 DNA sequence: TGTGCCAGCAGCCTCTCGACAGGGGTAAATTCACCCCTCCACTTT. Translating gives CASSLSTGVNSPLHF.

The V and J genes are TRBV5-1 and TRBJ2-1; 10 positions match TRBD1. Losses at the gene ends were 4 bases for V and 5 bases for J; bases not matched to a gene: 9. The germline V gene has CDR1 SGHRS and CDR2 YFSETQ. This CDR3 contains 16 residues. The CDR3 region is CASSDRSGTGDNEQFF. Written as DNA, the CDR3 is TGCGCCAGCAGCGATCGCTCCGGGACAGGGGACAATGAGCAGTTCTTC.

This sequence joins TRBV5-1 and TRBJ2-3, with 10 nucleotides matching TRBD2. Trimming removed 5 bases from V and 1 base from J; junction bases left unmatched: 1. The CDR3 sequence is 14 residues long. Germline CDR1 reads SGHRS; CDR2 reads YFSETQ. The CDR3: CASRAGGGTDTQYF. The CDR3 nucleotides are TGCGCCAGCAGAGCGGGAGGGGGCACAGATACGCAGTATTTT.

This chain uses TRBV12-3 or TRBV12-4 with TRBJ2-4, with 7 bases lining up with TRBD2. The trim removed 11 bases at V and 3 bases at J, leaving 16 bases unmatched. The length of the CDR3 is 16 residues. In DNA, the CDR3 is TGTGCCTCCACCGCGGGAGCGGGGTCGGGCAAAAACATTCAGTACTTC. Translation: CASTAGAGSGKNIQYF.

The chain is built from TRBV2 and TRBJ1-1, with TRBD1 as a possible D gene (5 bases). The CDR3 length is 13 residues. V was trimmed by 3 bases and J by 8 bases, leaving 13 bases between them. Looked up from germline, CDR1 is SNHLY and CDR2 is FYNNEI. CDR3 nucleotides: TGTGCCAGCAGTGACGGGAAGTGGGGGGAAGCTTTCTTT. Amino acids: CASSDGKWGEAFF.

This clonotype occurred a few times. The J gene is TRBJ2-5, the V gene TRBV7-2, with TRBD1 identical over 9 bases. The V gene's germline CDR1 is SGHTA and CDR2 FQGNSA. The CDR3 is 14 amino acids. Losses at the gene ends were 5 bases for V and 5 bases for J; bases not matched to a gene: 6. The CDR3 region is CASSTGTGSETQYF. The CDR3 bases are TGTGCCAGCAGCACCGGGACAGGGAGCGAGACCCAGTACTTC.

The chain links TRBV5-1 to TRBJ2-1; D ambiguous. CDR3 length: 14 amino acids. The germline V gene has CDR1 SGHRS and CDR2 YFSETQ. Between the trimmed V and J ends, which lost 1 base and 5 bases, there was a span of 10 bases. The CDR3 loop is CASSLNDPNNEQFF. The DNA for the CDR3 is TGCGCCAGCAGCTTGAATGACCCCAACAATGAGCAGTTCTTC.

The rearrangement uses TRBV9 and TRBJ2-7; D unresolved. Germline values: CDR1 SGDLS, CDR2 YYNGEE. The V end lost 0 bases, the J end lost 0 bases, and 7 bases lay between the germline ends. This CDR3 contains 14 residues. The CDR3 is CASSVAGYSYEQYF. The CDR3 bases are TGTGCCAGCAGCGTAGCGGGCTACTCCTACGAGCAGTACTTC.

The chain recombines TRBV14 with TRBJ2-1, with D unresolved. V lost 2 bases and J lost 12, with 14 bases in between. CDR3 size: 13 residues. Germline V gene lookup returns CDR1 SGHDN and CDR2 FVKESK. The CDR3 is CASSQPATFGQFF. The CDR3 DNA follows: TGTGCCAGCAGCCAACCGGCTACCTTTGGGCAGTTCTTC.

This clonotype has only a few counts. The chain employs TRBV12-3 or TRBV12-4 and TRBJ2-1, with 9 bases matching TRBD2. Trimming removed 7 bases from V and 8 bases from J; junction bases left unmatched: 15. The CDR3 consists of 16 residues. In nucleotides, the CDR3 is TGTGCCAGCATCCCGGCTAGCGGGGTTCCTTCCCATGAGCAGTTCTTC. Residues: CASIPASGVPSHEQFF.